This T cell receptor (beta chain) comes out of a study of shared clonotypes between healthy human individuals (dated by TCRdb to the early 2020s). The study in broad terms: The cohort included a few men and a couple of women between 18 and 49 years of age. Different laboratories and diverse techniques were used to prepare libraries and sequence TCR repertoires, to increase sequencing depth and limit assay-specific biases. Blood TCR repertoires of five healthy adults were deeply sequenced to estimate repertoire size and the extent of clonotype sharing between individuals. Between about 0.9 and 10 billion PBMCs per donor were obtained by leukapheresis. For each donor, CD4 naive and CD4 memory were each run on three plates, CD8 naive on two plates, and CD8 memory on one plate. The paper's findings and limits, for the study overall: Pairwise subsampling indicated that sequencing depth was expected to affect the degree of clonotype sharing among donors. About 5% of naive CD4, 3% to 3.5% of naive CD8, about 2.1% of memory CD4, and over 0.35% of memory CD8 clonotypes were shared across several donors. Rarefaction of sorted-subset datasets indicated incomplete sequencing despite the large sequencing depth. Compared with non-shared clonotypes, the clonotypes found in all four sorted-subset donors had higher generation probabilities. Sampling was restricted to blood, and TCR repertoires in tissue are likely to differ from TCR repertoires in blood. Naive subsets generally had larger estimated clonotype richness than memory subsets. Because the study included only a small number of donors, the genetic and exposure-history diversity represented was limited.

For this clone: The antigen this receptor binds is unknown. No clone much larger than this one lies a single base away; base qualities are absent.

The germline V gene specifies SNHLY as CDR1 and FYNNEI as CDR2. V loses 5 bases at its end and J loses 6 bases; junction bases beyond the gene matches: 9. The CDR3 runs 15 amino acids, cysteine and phenylalanine included. The DNA shown is the 45-base CDR3, in frame from base 1. TCR CDR3 regions were amplified from genomic DNA by multiplex PCR using the deep immunoSEQ assay. Genomic DNA extracted from each cell subset was distributed evenly over all wells of several immunoSEQ 96-well plates, and each plate served as one replicate. For sorted subsets, about 200 ng genomic DNA, equal to tens of thousands of T cell genomes, was loaded into each replicate PCR. The purified libraries were quantified using a Qubit 3.0 fluorometer, sized with a Bioanalyzer 2100, and then quantified again using the KAPA Library Quantification kit. Every immunoSEQ 96-well plate was sequenced on a dedicated single-read 150-cycle Illumina NextSeq 550 flow cell. The published analysis was carried out like this. Because the immunoSEQ output held only junctional sequences and lacked quality scores, the filtering could not match the filtering applied to full-length reads. Sequences were annotated with PyIR, a Python wrapper for IgBLAST v1.9, using IMGT germline references to assign V/J genes and CDR3. Reads with weak V/J assignments (E-value above 1e-6), missing CDR3, stop codons, out-of-frame junctions, or ambiguous translated residues were removed. A V3J clonotype was defined by an identical inferred V gene, J gene, and CDR3 amino acid sequence. To compute the percentage overlap between repertoires, the number of shared unique clonotypes was divided by the size of the smaller repertoire. Richness of each repertoire was evaluated using RTK rarefaction, the Chao1 estimator, and Recon v2.1 estimates of unobserved clonotypes. Generation probabilities were computed with OLGA for all TCRbeta clonotypes obtained by the gDNA method from several donors. Held by TCRdb, this immuneACCESS table contains in-frame sequences only and omits some clones. Under half of the omission traces to an unresolved V gene where checked; the cause of the rest is unknown. V and J calls and clone size come straight from that table; D and trimming were deduced from the DNA. The sample table records over 2 million clones; 95% of these occur just once. The ten largest account for 0.13% of the sample.

Healthy HIV-negative adults with no recently reported acute infections or vaccinations were included as donors. Every donor was a Caucasian adult residing in Nashville, Tennessee, USA. Magnetic negative selection was used to enrich CD4+ T cells, after which naive cells were positively selected on CD45RA and the negative fraction became the memory subset. Blood was collected by leukapheresis, and PBMCs were isolated by Ficoll-Histopaque density gradient centrifugation and then cryopreserved in liquid nitrogen vapor phase. Purity and quantity of every magnetically sorted T cell population were checked by analytical flow cytometry. Genomic DNA was isolated from each sorted fraction and quantified by UV absorbance on a Nanodrop 2000c.

The rearranged chain carries TRBV2 and TRBJ2-3; the junction holds 9 bases that match TRBD2. Sequences were obtained from naive CD4+ T cells sorted from blood. Explained via the paper, the cell subset or site label denotes: CD45RA+ positively selected. The receptor's source is a man aged 18 to 30 in good health. The sequenced DNA: TGTGCCAGCAGTTGGGTAGCGGGGGCCTCGGATACGCAGTATTTT. Its translation is CASSWVAGASDTQYF.